This TCR beta chain originates from a study of cytomegalovirus exposure and HLA in healthy donors. The germline V gene has CDR1 SGHVS and CDR2 FQNEAQ. The CDR3 is made up of 14 amino acids. V was shortened by 5 bases and J by 0 bases, with 11 bases between the two germline ends. The PCR used 60 Vbeta and 13 Jbeta primers. Clones were read by immunoSEQ multiplex PCR, and TCRdb kept only the in-frame ones, dropping some. The data hold around 200,000 clones, with approximately 82% observed a single time. The specimen sequenced was PBMCs. The clonotype was recovered from a middle-aged woman in good health and CMV-seronegative. V gene TRBV7-8 combines with J gene TRBJ2-7; no firm D call. For the CDR3, the DNA is TGTGCCAGCAGCCTCCGAGTGAGCTCCTACGAGCAGTACTTC. Translating it yields CASSLRVSSYEQYF.